This TCR beta chain was captured in a study of blood T cells in healthy people across ages. Whole-study results and caveats: Strong correlation linked observed beta diversity and percent naive T cells.

The CDR3 contains 14 residues. V lost 11 bases and J lost 9; bases outside the gene matches: 15. A J-beta primer mix and a sample-barcoded 5' primer were used in a second PCR of about 6 to 12 cycles. MiXCR, run by TCRdb on the 5' RACE reads, gives a single entry per CDR3 protein. The table has 1.5 million to 2 million distinct CDR3 sequences, 39% seen once. This clonotype was detected a few times. Its specificity is not known. The receptor comes from a human donor in good health. Sequenced sample: blood. The V and J genes are TRBV12-3 or TRBV12-4 and TRBJ2-1; 8 bases match TRBD1. The CDR3 region has the DNA TGTGCCGGCATAGGACAGGGCTGGGTGAGTGAGCAGTTCTTC. Protein product: CAGIGQGWVSEQFF.